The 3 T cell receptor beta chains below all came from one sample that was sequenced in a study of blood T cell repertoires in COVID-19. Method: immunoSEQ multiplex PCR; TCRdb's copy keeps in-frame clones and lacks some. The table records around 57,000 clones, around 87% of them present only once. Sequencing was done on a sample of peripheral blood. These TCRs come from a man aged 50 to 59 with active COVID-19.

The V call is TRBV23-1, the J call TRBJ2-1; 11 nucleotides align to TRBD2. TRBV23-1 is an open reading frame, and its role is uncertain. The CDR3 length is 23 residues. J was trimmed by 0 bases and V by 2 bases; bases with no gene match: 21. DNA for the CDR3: TGCGCCAGCAGTCAAAAGACTACTACCGGGCTAGCGGGAGGCCCAAGCTCCTACAATGAGCAGTTCTTC. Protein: CASSQKTTTGLAGGPSSYNEQFF.

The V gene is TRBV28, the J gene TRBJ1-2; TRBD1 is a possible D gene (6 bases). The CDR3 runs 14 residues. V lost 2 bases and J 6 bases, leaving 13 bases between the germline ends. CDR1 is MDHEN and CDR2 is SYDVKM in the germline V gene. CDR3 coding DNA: TGTGCCAGCAGTTTAGGGTACAGGGTCCATGGCTACACCTTC. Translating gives CASSLGYRVHGYTF.

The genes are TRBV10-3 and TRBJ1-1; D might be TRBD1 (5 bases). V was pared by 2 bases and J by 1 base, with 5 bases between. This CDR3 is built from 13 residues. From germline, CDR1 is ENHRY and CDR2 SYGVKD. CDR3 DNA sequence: TGTGCCATCAGTGAGACAGGGAACACTGAAGCTTTCTTT. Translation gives CAISETGNTEAFF.